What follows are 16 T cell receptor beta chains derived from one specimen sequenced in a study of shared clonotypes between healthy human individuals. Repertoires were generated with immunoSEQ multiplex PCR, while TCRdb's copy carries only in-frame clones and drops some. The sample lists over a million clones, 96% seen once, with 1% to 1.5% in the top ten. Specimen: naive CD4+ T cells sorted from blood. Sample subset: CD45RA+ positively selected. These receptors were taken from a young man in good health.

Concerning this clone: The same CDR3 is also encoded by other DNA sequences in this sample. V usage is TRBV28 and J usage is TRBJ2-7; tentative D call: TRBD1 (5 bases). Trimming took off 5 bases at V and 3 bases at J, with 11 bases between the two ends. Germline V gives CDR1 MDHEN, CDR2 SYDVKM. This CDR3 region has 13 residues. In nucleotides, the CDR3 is TGTGCCAGCAGTCTCCGACAGAACTACGAGCAGTACTTC. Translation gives CASSLRQNYEQYF.

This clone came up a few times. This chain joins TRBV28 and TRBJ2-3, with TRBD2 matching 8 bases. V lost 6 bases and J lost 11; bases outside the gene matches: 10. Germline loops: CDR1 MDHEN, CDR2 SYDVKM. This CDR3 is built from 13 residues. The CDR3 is CASRLSGTRGQYF. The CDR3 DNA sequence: TGTGCCAGCAGACTATCCGGGACTAGGGGGCAGTATTTT.

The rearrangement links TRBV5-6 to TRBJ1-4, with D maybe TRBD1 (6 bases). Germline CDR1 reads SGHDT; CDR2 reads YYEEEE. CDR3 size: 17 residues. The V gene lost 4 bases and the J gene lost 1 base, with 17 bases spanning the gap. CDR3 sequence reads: CASSPPGGGGTNEKLFF. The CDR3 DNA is TGTGCCAGCAGCCCACCCGGGGGAGGGGGAACTAATGAAAAACTGTTTTTT.

The CDR3 sequence is CASSPRQGAVDEQFF. CDR3 DNA: TGTGCCAGCAGCCCTCGACAGGGGGCAGTTGATGAGCAGTTCTTC. This chain links TRBV9 with TRBJ2-1; 10 bases map to TRBD1. CDR3 length: 15 residues. Germline values: CDR1 SGDLS, CDR2 YYNGEE. The trim removed 4 bases at V and 8 bases at J, leaving 9 bases unmatched. The variable domain in full, completed from reference TRBV9 and TRBJ2-1, reads DSGVTQTPKHLITATGQRVTLRCSPRSGDLSVYWYQQSLDQGLQFLIQYYNGEERAKGNILERFSAQQFPDLHSELNLSSLELGDSALYFCASSPRQGAVDEQFFGPGTRLTVL.

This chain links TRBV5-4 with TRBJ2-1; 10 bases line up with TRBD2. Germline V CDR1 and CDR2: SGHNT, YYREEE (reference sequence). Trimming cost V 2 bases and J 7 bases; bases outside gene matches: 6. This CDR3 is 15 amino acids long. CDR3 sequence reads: CASSFRLAGFNEQFF. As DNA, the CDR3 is TGTGCCAGCAGCTTTCGACTAGCGGGCTTTAATGAGCAGTTCTTC.

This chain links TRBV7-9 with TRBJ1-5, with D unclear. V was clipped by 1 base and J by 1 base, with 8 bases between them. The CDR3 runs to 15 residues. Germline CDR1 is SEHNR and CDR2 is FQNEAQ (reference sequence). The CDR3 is CASSLDSTSNQPQHF. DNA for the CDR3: TGTGCCAGCAGCTTAGACAGCACCAGCAATCAGCCCCAGCATTTT.

This CDR3 is CASTILAGNYNEQFF. As DNA, the CDR3 is TGCGCCAGCACAATCCTAGCGGGCAACTACAATGAGCAGTTCTTC. The genes are TRBV5-1 and TRBJ2-1; 8 bases match TRBD2. The CDR3 covers 15 residues. The germline gives CDR1 SGHRS, CDR2 YFSETQ. Losses at the gene ends were 6 bases for V and 3 bases for J; bases not matched to a gene: 8.

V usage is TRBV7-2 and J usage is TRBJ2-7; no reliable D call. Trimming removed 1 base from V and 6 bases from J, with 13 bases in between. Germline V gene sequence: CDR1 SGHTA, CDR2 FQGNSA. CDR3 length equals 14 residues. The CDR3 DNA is TGTGCCAGCAGCTTAGGAGTAGGGTTTGGCGAGCAGTACTTC. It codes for CASSLGVGFGEQYF.

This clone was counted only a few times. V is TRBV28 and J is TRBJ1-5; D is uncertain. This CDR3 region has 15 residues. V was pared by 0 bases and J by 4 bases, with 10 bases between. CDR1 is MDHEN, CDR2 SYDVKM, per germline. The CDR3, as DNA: TGTGCCAGCAGTTTATGGCTCCGCGCAAATCAGCCCCAGCATTTT. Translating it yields CASSLWLRANQPQHF.

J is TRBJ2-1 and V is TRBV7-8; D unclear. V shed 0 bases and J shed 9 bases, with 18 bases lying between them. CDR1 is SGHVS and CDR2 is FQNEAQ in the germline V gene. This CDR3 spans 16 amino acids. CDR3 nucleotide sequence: TGTGCCAGCAGCTTAGCCTTGCAGGTTCTATCCAGTGAGCAGTTCTTC. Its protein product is CASSLALQVLSSEQFF.

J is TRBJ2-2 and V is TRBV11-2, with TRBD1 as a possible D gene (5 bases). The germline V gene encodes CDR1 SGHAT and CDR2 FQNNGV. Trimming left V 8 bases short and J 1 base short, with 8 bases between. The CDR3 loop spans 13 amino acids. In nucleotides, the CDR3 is TGTGCCAGCCGCCAGGGGAACACCGGGGAGCTGTTTTTT. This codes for CASRQGNTGELFF.

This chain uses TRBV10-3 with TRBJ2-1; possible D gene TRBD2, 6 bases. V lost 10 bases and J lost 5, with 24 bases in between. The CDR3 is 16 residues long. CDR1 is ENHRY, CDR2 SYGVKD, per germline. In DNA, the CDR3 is TGTGCCAGCACGCCGGGTCGGCTGGACTACAACAATGAGCAGTTCTTC. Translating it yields CASTPGRLDYNNEQFF.

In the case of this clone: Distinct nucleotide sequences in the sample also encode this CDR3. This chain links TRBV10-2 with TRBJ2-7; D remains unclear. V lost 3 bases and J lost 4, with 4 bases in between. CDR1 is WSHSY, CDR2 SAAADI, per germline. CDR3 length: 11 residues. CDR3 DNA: TGCGCCAGCAGTGATCTTTACGAGCAGTACTTC. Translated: CASSDLYEQYF.

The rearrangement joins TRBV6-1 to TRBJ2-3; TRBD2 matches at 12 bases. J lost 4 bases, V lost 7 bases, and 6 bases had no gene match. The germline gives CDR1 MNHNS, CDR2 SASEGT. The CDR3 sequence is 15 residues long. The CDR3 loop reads CASILLAGGPDTQYF. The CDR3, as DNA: TGTGCCAGCATTCTACTAGCGGGAGGCCCAGATACGCAGTATTTT.

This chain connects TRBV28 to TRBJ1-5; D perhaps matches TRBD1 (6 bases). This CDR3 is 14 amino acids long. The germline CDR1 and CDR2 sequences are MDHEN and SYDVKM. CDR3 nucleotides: TGTGGGGTTTGGGGACAATATAGCAATCAGCCCCAGCATTTT. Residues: CGVWGQYSNQPQHF.

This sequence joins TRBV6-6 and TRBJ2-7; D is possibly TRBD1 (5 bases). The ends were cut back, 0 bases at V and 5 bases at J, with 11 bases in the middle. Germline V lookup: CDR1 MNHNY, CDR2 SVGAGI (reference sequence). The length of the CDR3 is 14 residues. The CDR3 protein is CASSYSIQVHEQYF. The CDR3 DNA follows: TGTGCCAGCAGTTACTCGATACAGGTCCACGAGCAGTACTTC.